This T cell receptor (beta chain) was identified in a study of blood T cell repertoires in COVID-19. Study summary: Spain, Italy and the United States supplied samples that represented acute and convalescent COVID-19. Sources were T cells, B-cell-depleted T cells, or PBMCs; the material itself was cDNA or gDNA.

Original processing methods: The assay estimated nucleated cells by amplifying reference gene primers. Sequencing was performed with immunoSEQ multiplex PCR; in TCRdb, only in-frame clones are kept and a portion is missing. The DNA was the basis for D and trimming; V, J and clone size are from that table. Among around 80,000 clones listed, roughly 80% were seen once. The CDR3 totals 16 residues. Germline assignment: CDR1 LNHDA and CDR2 SQIVND (reference sequence). Trimming removed 10 bases from V and 2 bases from J; junction bases left unmatched: 8. In its sample, this clone was seen a few times. The chain employs TRBV19 and TRBJ2-7, with 16 bases aligning to TRBD2. The source is a human donor in a cohort sampled during active COVID-19. The sequenced sample was peripheral blood. The CDR3 bases are TGTGCCAACTCCGGGACTAGCGGGGGGGCCCCCTACGAGCAGTACTTC. Translated, it gives CANSGTSGGAPYEQYF.